The clone carrying this T cell receptor beta chain was seen just once. This record belongs to a study of blood T cell repertoires in COVID-19. Whole-study context: Acute-phase and convalescent COVID-19 samples originated in the United States, Italy and Spain. The analysed material was cDNA or gDNA that came from T cells, B-cell-depleted T cells, or PBMCs.

Per the authors' pipeline: Amplified reference gene primers provided the basis for estimating nucleated cell counts. Profiled with immunoSEQ multiplex PCR; TCRdb holds only in-frame clones, not every one. The D gene and trimming were derived from the DNA, and the V and J assignments and clone size from that table. The repertoire holds roughly 61,000 clones, more than 85% seen once, with approximately 2.1% in the top ten. CDR3 length: 15 amino acids. The germline gives CDR1 ENHRY, CDR2 SYGVKD. V trimming: 10 bases; J trimming: 8 bases; junction bases outside the gene matches: 17. This TCR derives from a man in his sixties with acute or convalescent COVID-19. What was sequenced was peripheral blood. The chain couples TRBV10-3 to TRBJ2-1; 7 nucleotides agree with TRBD2. For the CDR3, the DNA is TGTGCCACCTGCCGCGGGAGTTCAGTAGAGGATGAGCAGTTCTTC. Amino acid sequence: CATCRGSSVEDEQFF.